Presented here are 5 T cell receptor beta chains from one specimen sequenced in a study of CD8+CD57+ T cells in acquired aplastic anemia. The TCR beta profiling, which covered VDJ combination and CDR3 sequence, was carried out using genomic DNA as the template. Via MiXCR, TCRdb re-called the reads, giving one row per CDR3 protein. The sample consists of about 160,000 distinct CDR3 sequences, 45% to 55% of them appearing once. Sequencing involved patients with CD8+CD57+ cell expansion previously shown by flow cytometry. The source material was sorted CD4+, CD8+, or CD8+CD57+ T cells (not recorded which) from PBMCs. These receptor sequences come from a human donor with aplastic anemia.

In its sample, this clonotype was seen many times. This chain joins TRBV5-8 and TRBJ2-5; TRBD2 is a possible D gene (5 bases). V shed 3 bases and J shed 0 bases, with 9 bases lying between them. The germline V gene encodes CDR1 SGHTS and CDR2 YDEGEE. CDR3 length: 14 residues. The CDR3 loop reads CASSSRGDQETQYF. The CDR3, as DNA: TGTGCCAGCAGCTCCCGGGGTGACCAAGAGACCCAGTACTTC.

The CDR3 DNA is TGTGCCAGCAGCCAAGGTTTCAGACCGGGACTCCGCCCCCAAGAGACCCAGTACTTC. This encodes CASSQGFRPGLRPQETQYF. The chain carries TRBV14 and TRBJ2-5, with D possibly being TRBD2 (6 bases). The CDR3 runs 19 residues. Between the trimmed V and J ends, which lost 1 base and 1 base, there was a span of 22 bases. CDR1 is SGHDN and CDR2 is FVKESK in the germline V gene.

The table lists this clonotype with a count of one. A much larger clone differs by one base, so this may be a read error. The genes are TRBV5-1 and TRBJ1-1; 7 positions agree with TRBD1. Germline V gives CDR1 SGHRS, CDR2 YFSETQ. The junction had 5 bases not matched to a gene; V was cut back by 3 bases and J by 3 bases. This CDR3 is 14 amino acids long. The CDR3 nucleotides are TGCGCCAGCAGCTCACAGGGGCGCGACACTGAAGCTTTCTTT. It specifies CASSSQGRDTEAFF. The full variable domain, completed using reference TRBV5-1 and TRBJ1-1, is KAGVTQTPRYLIKTRGQQVTLSCSPISGHRSVSWYQQTPGQGLQFLFEYFSETQRNKGNFPGRFSGRQFSNSRSEMNVSTLELGDSALYLCASSSQGRDTEAFFGQGTRLTVV.

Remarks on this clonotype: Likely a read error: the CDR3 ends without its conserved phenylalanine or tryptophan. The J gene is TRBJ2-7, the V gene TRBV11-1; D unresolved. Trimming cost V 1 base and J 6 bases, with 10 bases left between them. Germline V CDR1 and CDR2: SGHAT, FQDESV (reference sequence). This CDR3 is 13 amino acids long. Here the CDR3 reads CASSLGAAAEQYL. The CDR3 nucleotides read TGTGCCAGCAGCTTAGGGGCGGCCGCCGAGCAGTACCTC.

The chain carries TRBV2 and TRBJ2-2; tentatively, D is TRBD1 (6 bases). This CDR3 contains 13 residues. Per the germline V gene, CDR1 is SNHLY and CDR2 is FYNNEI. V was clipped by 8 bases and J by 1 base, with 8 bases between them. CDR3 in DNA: TGTGCCAGCCGACAGGTGAACACCGGGGAGCTGTTTTTT. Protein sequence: CASRQVNTGELFF.